This TCR beta chain was profiled in a study of blood T cell repertoires in COVID-19. Produced via immunoSEQ multiplex PCR; TCRdb's table is partial and in-frame only. The table includes tens of thousands of clones, around 88% detected once. Trimming removed 9 bases at V and 2 bases at J, with 12 bases between. The CDR3 sequence is 13 residues long. Germline V lookup: CDR1 ENHRY, CDR2 SYGVKD. This clone was recorded a few times. Sequencing input: peripheral blood. The chain links TRBV10-3 to TRBJ2-3; TRBD1 might be the D (5 bases). This receptor was obtained from a woman of 80 years or more with acute or convalescent COVID-19. The CDR3 DNA reads TGTGCCATAAAGACAGAAAACACAGATACGCAGTATTTT. Amino acid sequence: CAIKTENTDTQYF.